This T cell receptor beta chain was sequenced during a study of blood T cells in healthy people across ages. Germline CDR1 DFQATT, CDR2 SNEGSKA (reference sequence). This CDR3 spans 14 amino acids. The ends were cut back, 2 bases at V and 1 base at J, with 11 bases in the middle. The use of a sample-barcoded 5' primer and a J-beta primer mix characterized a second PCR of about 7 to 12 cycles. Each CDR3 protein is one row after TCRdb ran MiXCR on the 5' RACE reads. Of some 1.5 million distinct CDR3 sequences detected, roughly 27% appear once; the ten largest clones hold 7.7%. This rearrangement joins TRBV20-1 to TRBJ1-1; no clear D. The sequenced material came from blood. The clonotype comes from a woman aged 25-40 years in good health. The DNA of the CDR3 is TGCAGTGCTAGAATGTTCGGGAAGAACACTGAAGCTTTCTTT. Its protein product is CSARMFGKNTEAFF.